These T cell receptor beta chains were read from a single sample in a study of T cells after yellow fever vaccination. TCRdb analysed the 5' RACE reads with MiXCR anew, one entry per CDR3 protein. The data hold just under 600,000 distinct CDR3 sequences, with about 13% observed a single time. This sample comprised PBMCs, obtained on the day of the yellow fever booster vaccination. These receptors came from a man aged 30 to 45 who received the YFV17D yellow fever vaccine. Both conserved end residues are part of each CDR3. Fields, in order: clone size, V gene, J gene, D gene, CDR3 protein, CDR3 DNA. The D gene is left open where the match is weak. Only some rows state a clone size, as once, few, many or a class for expanded clones.

few,TRBV28,TRBJ2-2,-,CASSGAGDTGELFF,TGTGCCAGCAGCGGGGCTGGGGACACCGGGGAGCTGTTTTTT
few,TRBV20-1,TRBJ2-2,TRBD1,CSARAGGADGELFF,TGCAGTGCTCGTGCAGGGGGCGCGGACGGGGAGCTGTTTTTT
-,TRBV19,TRBJ2-1,-,CASSIQYTGGNEQFF,TGTGCCAGTAGTATACAATACACTGGGGGGAATGAGCAGTTCTTC
few,TRBV19,TRBJ1-1,-,CASSRALNTEAFF,TGTGCCAGTTCCAGGGCCCTGAACACTGAAGCTTTCTTT
few,TRBV7-2,TRBJ2-5,-,CASSPGLPGGETQYF,TGTGCCAGCAGCCCGGGACTCCCAGGGGGGGAGACCCAGTACTTC
-,TRBV5-1,TRBJ2-2,-,CASSLVLMNTGELFF,TGCGCCAGCAGCTTGGTTCTGATGAACACCGGGGAGCTGTTTTTT
many,TRBV7-2,TRBJ2-2,-,CASSPRGMENTGELFF,TGTGCCAGCAGCCCCAGAGGGATGGAGAACACCGGGGAGCTGTTTTTT
many,TRBV7-8,TRBJ1-1,TRBD1,CASSMDRGYTEAFF,TGTGCCAGCAGCATGGACAGGGGGTACACTGAAGCTTTCTTT
few,TRBV5-3,TRBJ2-1,-,CARSWKSLGSYNEQFF,TGTGCCAGAAGCTGGAAGTCGTTGGGCTCCTACAATGAGCAGTTCTTC
few,TRBV7-9,TRBJ1-2,TRBD1,CASSLEGTGGGYTF,TGTGCCAGCAGCTTAGAGGGGACAGGTGGTGGCTACACCTTC
few,TRBV20-1,TRBJ2-1,-,CSAPPVGGEQFF,TGCAGTGCTCCCCCCGTCGGAGGTGAGCAGTTCTTC
few,TRBV6-5,TRBJ2-7,TRBD2,CASSYGLAGDYEQYF,TGTGCCAGCAGTTACGGACTAGCGGGAGACTACGAGCAGTACTTC
-,TRBV20-1,TRBJ2-5,TRBD2,CSAWSGREETQYF,TGCAGTGCTTGGAGCGGGAGGGAAGAGACCCAGTACTTC
many,TRBV7-2,TRBJ2-3,-,CASSSRGRSTDTQYF,TGTGCCAGCAGCTCTAGGGGGAGGTCTACAGATACGCAGTATTTT
few,TRBV7-9,TRBJ2-1,TRBD2,CASSYRTSGSNEQFF,TGTGCCAGCAGCTACCGGACTAGCGGGAGCAATGAGCAGTTCTTC
-,TRBV20-1,TRBJ2-4,TRBD1,CSARQGDIQYF,TGCAGTGCTAGACAGGGGGACATTCAGTACTTC
-,TRBV18,TRBJ2-7,-,CASSPSGPRTAYEQYF,TGTGCCAGCTCACCATCTGGCCCCCGGACAGCATACGAGCAGTACTTC
-,TRBV5-1,TRBJ2-5,-,CASSFRGDRGETQYF,TGCGCCAGCAGCTTTCGCGGGGACCGGGGGGAGACCCAGTACTTC
-,TRBV10-3,TRBJ2-7,TRBD2,CATKKGLAGGGEYEQYF,TGTGCCACCAAAAAAGGGCTAGCGGGAGGTGGTGAATACGAGCAGTACTTC
few,TRBV18,TRBJ2-3,-,CASSPPGPTQYF,TGTGCCAGCTCACCACCAGGGCCTACGCAGTATTTT
-,TRBV18,TRBJ2-5,TRBD2,CASSTGTSGSGGETQYF,TGTGCCAGCTCAACGGGGACTAGCGGGAGCGGAGGAGAGACCCAGTACTTC
-,TRBV10-3,TRBJ2-3,TRBD2,CAISETATSGRALDTQYF,TGTGCCATCAGTGAGACCGCGACTAGCGGGAGGGCCTTAGATACGCAGTATTTT
-,TRBV5-1,TRBJ1-4,TRBD1,CASSADRAILNEKLFF,TGCGCCAGCAGTGCGGACAGGGCAATTCTAAATGAAAAACTGTTTTTT
few,TRBV6-2/TRBV6-3,TRBJ2-2,TRBD2,CASSFRLATANTGELFF,TGTGCCAGCAGTTTTAGACTAGCGACCGCGAACACCGGGGAGCTGTTTTTT
-,TRBV7-3,TRBJ2-1,-,CATTGLHNEQFF,TGTGCCACCACTGGTCTACACAATGAGCAGTTCTTC
few,TRBV28,TRBJ1-6,-,CASSFRLHPGGSPLHF,TGTGCCAGCAGTTTTCGACTCCACCCCGGAGGCTCACCCCTCCACTTT
few,TRBV7-2,TRBJ2-5,-,CASSLWRDQETQYF,TGTGCCAGCAGCTTATGGAGAGACCAAGAGACCCAGTACTTC
few,TRBV27,TRBJ2-5,-,CASSWRYQETQYF,TGTGCCAGCAGTTGGCGGTACCAAGAGACCCAGTACTTC
-,TRBV7-6,TRBJ1-1,-,CASSLALSTEAFF,TGTGCCAGCAGCTTAGCGCTGAGCACTGAAGCTTTCTTT
-,TRBV21-1,TRBJ2-7,-,CASTPPGGKRAGNEQYF,TGTGCCAGCACCCCTCCCGGAGGCAAGAGGGCCGGTAACGAGCAGTACTTC
few,TRBV7-9,TRBJ2-5,TRBD1,CASSMTDRGHETQYF,TGTGCCAGCAGTATGACGGACAGGGGGCACGAGACCCAGTACTTC
few,TRBV20-1,TRBJ1-1,-,CSAVRQGPFNTEAFF,TGCAGTGCCGTGCGGCAGGGGCCTTTTAACACTGAAGCTTTCTTT
few,TRBV19,TRBJ2-1,-,CASSMGLLQYNEQFF,TGTGCCAGTAGTATGGGACTTTTACAATACAATGAGCAGTTCTTC
many,TRBV6-1,TRBJ1-2,-,CASSPPRGAGYGYTF,TGTGCCAGCAGTCCCCCGCGGGGGGCAGGGTATGGCTACACCTTC
-,TRBV19,TRBJ1-5,TRBD1,CASSTSGGFQPQHF,TGTGCCAGTAGTACCTCAGGGGGCTTCCAGCCCCAGCATTTT
few,TRBV18,TRBJ2-1,TRBD1,CASSTAARDRVENEQFF,TGTGCCAGCTCAACGGCAGCCCGGGACAGGGTGGAGAATGAGCAGTTCTTC
few,TRBV12-3/TRBV12-4,TRBJ2-2,TRBD1,CASSSQGQGELFF,TGTGCCAGCAGTTCACAGGGGCAGGGGGAGCTGTTTTTT
-,TRBV5-1,TRBJ1-2,TRBD1,CASSPGQEYGYTF,TGCGCCAGCAGCCCCGGACAGGAGTATGGCTACACCTTC
many,TRBV18,TRBJ2-7,TRBD2,CASSPSGRTYEQYF,TGTGCCAGCTCACCCAGCGGGAGGACCTACGAGCAGTACTTC
many,TRBV12-3/TRBV12-4,TRBJ2-5,TRBD1,CASTLGGQGKETQYF,TGTGCCAGCACCCTAGGGGGACAGGGTAAAGAGACCCAGTACTTC
-,TRBV6-2/TRBV6-3,TRBJ2-5,-,CASIPAGTTETQYF,TGTGCCAGCATCCCGGCCGGGACAACGGAGACCCAGTACTTC
-,TRBV10-2,TRBJ1-5,TRBD1,CASSQGAFQPQHF,TGCGCCAGCAGCCAGGGGGCTTTTCAGCCCCAGCATTTT
-,TRBV7-9,TRBJ2-3,-,CASSPPNYVGTDTQYF,TGTGCCAGCAGCCCCCCGAACTACGTGGGCACAGATACGCAGTATTTT
-,TRBV7-9,TRBJ2-7,TRBD1,CASSLPQGYEQYF,TGTGCCAGCAGCCTACCACAGGGGTACGAGCAGTACTTC
-,TRBV5-6,TRBJ2-7,TRBD1,CASSTLTGPYEQYF,TGTGCCAGCAGCACCCTGACAGGGCCCTACGAGCAGTACTTC